One and the same sample provided the 29 T cell receptor beta chains below, sequenced in a study of T cells in Graves' hyperthyroidism and ophthalmopathy. RNA transcripts provided the source from which TCR beta CDR3 regions were amplified. Using the HTBI primer set, a first-round RT-PCR was run on the TCR CDR3. TCRdb ran MiXCR on the multiplex PCR reads and lists one entry per CDR3 protein. The data hold under 300,000 distinct CDR3 sequences, with about 15% observed a single time. Sequencing used blood. These receptors were taken from a woman between 45 and 60 years old with Graves' hyperthyroidism that later progressed to Graves' ophthalmopathy.

The genes are TRBV6-1 and TRBJ2-1, with D hard to call. V lost 5 bases to trimming and J lost 6 bases, with 14 bases between them. The CDR3 covers 14 residues. Germline values: CDR1 MNHNS, CDR2 SASEGT. CDR3 protein: CASSPQRPPNEQFF. The DNA for the CDR3 is TGTGCCAGCAGTCCACAGCGCCCCCCCAATGAGCAGTTCTTC.

This clonotype was picked up many times. The chain carries TRBV28 and TRBJ2-7; D call uncertain. Germline V gives CDR1 MDHEN, CDR2 SYDVKM. Trimming stripped 3 bases from V and 7 bases from J, with 10 bases between. The CDR3 spans 12 residues. For the CDR3, the DNA is TGTGCCAGCAGTTTTACACCTTTAGAGCAGTACTTC. Residues: CASSFTPLEQYF. Filled out from reference TRBV28 and TRBJ2-7, the complete variable domain reads DVKVTQSSRYLVKRTGEKVFLECVQDMDHENMFWYRQDPGLGLRLIYFSYDVKMKEKGDIPEGYSVSREKKERFSLILESASTNQTSMYLCASSFTPLEQYFGPGTRLTVT.

In this sample, this clonotype turned up many times. This rearrangement joins TRBV20-1 to TRBJ1-4, with D unclear. The CDR3 sequence is 14 residues long. V was pared by 5 bases and J by 7 bases, with 17 bases between. Looked up from germline, CDR1 is DFQATT and CDR2 is SNEGSKA (reference sequence). CDR3 residues: CSAVVYLGVEKLFF. The CDR3 nucleotides are TGCAGTGCTGTTGTCTATTTGGGCGTTGAAAAACTGTTTTTT.

V and J are TRBV25-1 and TRBJ2-7, with D tentatively TRBD2 (5 bases). This CDR3 is 14 amino acids long. Trimming left V 8 bases short and J 2 bases short, with 16 bases between. From germline, CDR1 is MGHDK and CDR2 SYGVNS. The CDR3 region has the DNA TGTGCCAGCGGACCCAGCGGATGGACCTACGAGCAGTACTTC. It translates to CASGPSGWTYEQYF.

This clonotype turned up a few times. With a much larger clone just one base away, this may be a read error. The genes are TRBV2 and TRBJ2-1; TRBD2 is a possible D gene (6 bases). The germline V gene has CDR1 SNHLY and CDR2 FYNNEI. The CDR3 totals 13 residues. CDR3 sequence (DNA): TGTGCCAGCAGTGGGGACGGCGGGAATGGGCAGTTCTTC. Amino acids: CASSGDGGNGQFF. Combining the CDR3 with reference TRBV2 and TRBJ2-1 gives the whole variable domain EPEVTQTPSHQVTQMGQEVILRCVPISNHLYFYWYRQILGQKVEFLVSFYNNEISEKSEIFDDQFSVERPDGSNFTLKIRSTKLEDSAMYFCASSGDGGNGQFFGPGTRLTVL.

This clonotype came up a few times. The V and J genes are TRBV5-1 and TRBJ2-3; 8 bases are shared with TRBD2. V was pared by 3 bases and J by 7 bases, with 13 bases of the junction left unmatched. Germline V gene lookup returns CDR1 SGHRS and CDR2 YFSETQ. The CDR3 is made up of 16 amino acids. This CDR3 reads CASSSGGGMGTNTQYF. CDR3 DNA sequence: TGCGCCAGCAGCTCGGGCGGGGGGATGGGCACGAATACGCAGTATTTT. Combining the CDR3 with reference TRBV5-1 and TRBJ2-3 gives the whole variable domain KAGVTQTPRYLIKTRGQQVTLSCSPISGHRSVSWYQQTPGQGLQFLFEYFSETQRNKGNFPGRFSGRQFSNSRSEMNVSTLELGDSALYLCASSSGGGMGTNTQYFGPGTRLTVL.

Many counts were recorded for this clonotype. This chain links TRBV27 with TRBJ2-5, with 7 bases that match TRBD2. Germline V gene sequence: CDR1 MNHEY, CDR2 SMNVEV (reference sequence). Germline trimming cut 3 bases from V and 5 bases from J; bases unmatched to any gene: 3. The CDR3 contains 13 residues. The CDR3 nucleotides read TGTGCCAGCAGTTTTGCAGCGGGGGAGACCCAGTACTTC. Translation: CASSFAAGETQYF.

This clonotype was observed many times. The chain couples TRBV20-1 to TRBJ2-7; 9 nucleotides match TRBD2. CDR1 DFQATT and CDR2 SNEGSKA come from the germline V gene (reference sequence). CDR3 length: 14 residues. With V trimmed by 5 bases and J by 2 bases, 7 bases remained unmatched. CDR3 nucleotide sequence: TGCAGTGCTCCAGTAGCGGGAGATCCCTACGAGCAGTACTTC. Translating it yields CSAPVAGDPYEQYF.

The table lists this clonotype with many counts. This chain uses TRBV24-1 with TRBJ1-5, with 10 bases aligning to TRBD1. Germline assignment: CDR1 KGHDR and CDR2 SFDVKD. The CDR3 spans 15 residues. Losses at the gene ends were 5 bases for V and 5 bases for J; bases not matched to a gene: 5. The CDR3 DNA follows: TGTGCCACCAGTGCCGCCGGGACAGGGGATCAGCCCCAGCATTTT. This translates into CATSAAGTGDQPQHF.

Only a few counts were recorded for this clonotype. The chain uses TRBV6-1 and TRBJ1-3, with 8 bases aligning to TRBD1. Germline V gene data show CDR1 as MNHNS and CDR2 as SASEGT. The CDR3 is made up of 15 amino acids. Unmatched junction bases numbered 5, after V lost 5 bases and J lost 2 bases. CDR3 residues: CASSFTTGAGNTIYF. CDR3 nucleotide sequence: TGTGCCAGCAGTTTTACGACAGGGGCTGGAAACACCATATATTTT.

This clonotype was seen many times. The CDR3 reads CAISESLTGQRSYEQYF. The CDR3 DNA reads TGTGCCATCAGTGAGTCTCTGACAGGACAGCGCTCCTACGAGCAGTACTTC. V usage is TRBV10-3 and J usage is TRBJ2-7, with a weak D call TRBD1 (6 bases). Germline-derived CDR1 and CDR2 are ENHRY and SYGVKD. V lost 0 bases, J lost 0 bases, and 15 bases lay in between. This CDR3 contains 17 residues.

This clonotype came up a few times. This chain links TRBV7-9 with TRBJ2-5, with 8 bases identical to TRBD1. The CDR3 is 15 amino acids. Losses at the gene ends were 5 bases for V and 2 bases for J; bases not matched to a gene: 7. CDR1 and CDR2 from the germline V gene are SEHNR and FQNEAQ (reference sequence). The CDR3 sequence: CASSDPDRAQETQYF. CDR3 DNA: TGTGCCAGCAGCGACCCGGACAGGGCGCAAGAGACCCAGTACTTC.

This clonotype appeared a few times. The rearrangement links TRBV20-1 to TRBJ1-3, with D unclear. V lost 5 bases to trimming and J lost 0 bases, with 11 bases between them. CDR3 size: 14 residues. Germline V gives CDR1 DFQATT, CDR2 SNEGSKA (reference sequence). This chain's CDR3 is CSADPRLSGNTIYF. The CDR3 DNA follows: TGCAGTGCTGATCCCAGGCTCTCTGGAAACACCATATATTTT.

A note on this clonotype: Just one base apart from a much larger clone, this may be a read error. As the CDR3 is not closed by the conserved phenylalanine or tryptophan, this likely results from a read error. This chain links TRBV29-1 with TRBJ1-2; TRBD1 is a possible D gene (5 bases). Trimming took off 0 bases at V and 1 base at J, with 6 bases between the two ends. This CDR3 spans 13 amino acids. Germline V gene data show CDR1 as SQVTM and CDR2 as ANQGSEA. Here the CDR3 reads CSVEEQGNYGYTS. The CDR3 DNA reads TGCAGCGTTGAAGAGCAGGGTAACTATGGCTACACCTCC.

V is TRBV2 and J is TRBJ1-2, with TRBD1 matching over 8 bases. CDR1 SNHLY and CDR2 FYNNEI come from the germline V gene. The CDR3 totals 12 residues. V trimming: 5 bases; J trimming: 6 bases; junction bases outside the gene matches: 2. The CDR3 sequence is CASSQGAHGYTF. The DNA of the CDR3 is TGTGCCAGCAGTCAGGGGGCCCATGGCTACACCTTC.

DNA for the CDR3: TGTGCCAGCAGCCCCGGGGATGAGGAGCAGTACTTC. This codes for CASSPGDEEQYF. V usage is TRBV6-1 and J usage is TRBJ2-7, with D possibly being TRBD2 (5 bases). The V gene lost 6 bases and the J gene lost 7 bases, with 13 bases spanning the gap. CDR3 length: 12 amino acids. Germline assignment: CDR1 MNHNS and CDR2 SASEGT.

This clonotype was found many times. This chain links TRBV5-1 with TRBJ2-3, with 11 bases aligning to TRBD2. The germline gives CDR1 SGHRS, CDR2 YFSETQ. The CDR3 length is 16 residues. After removal of 4 bases from V and 8 bases from J, the junction contained 12 bases not matched to a gene. CDR3 nucleotides: TGCGCCAGCAGCGAGGCGACTAGCGGGGCCCACGGTACGCAGTATTTT. Its translation: CASSEATSGAHGTQYF.

This clonotype was observed a handful of times. The chain employs TRBV20-1 and TRBJ2-7, with TRBD1 matching over 7 bases. V trimming: 0 bases; J trimming: 5 bases; junction bases outside the gene matches: 10. The V gene's germline CDR1 is DFQATT and CDR2 SNEGSKA (reference sequence). The CDR3 runs to 15 residues. This CDR3 reads CSARDPQQGRHEQYF. The DNA for the CDR3 is TGCAGTGCTAGAGATCCCCAACAGGGGCGGCACGAGCAGTACTTC.

This clonotype was seen repeatedly, ten times or more. The chain recombines TRBV29-1 with TRBJ2-7, with TRBD2 identical over 7 bases. The J segment lost 7 bases and the V segment lost 4 bases, leaving 13 bases of the junction unmatched. The CDR3 has 14 amino acids. Germline CDR1 reads SQVTM; CDR2 reads ANQGSEA. The CDR3 DNA sequence: TGCAGCGTTGGGCCTAGCGGTGGAGGGAGTGAGCAGTACTTC. It translates to CSVGPSGGGSEQYF.

The V and J genes are TRBV28 and TRBJ2-7, with a weak D call TRBD2 (6 bases). Germline lookup yields CDR1 MDHEN and CDR2 SYDVKM. The CDR3 extends over 14 amino acids. Deletions cut 4 bases from V and 4 bases from J, with 14 bases between. CDR3 nucleotides: TGTGCCAGCAGTTCGGGACTGACTCTGTACGAGCAGTACTTC. Its protein product is CASSSGLTLYEQYF.

Points on this clonotype: One end of the junction does not line up with germline, which may come from a read error. The chain has TRBV28 and TRBJ1-3; 7 nucleotides agree with TRBD1. The CDR3 is made up of 15 amino acids. Germline CDR1 reads MDHEN; CDR2 reads SYDVKM. The CDR3 DNA reads TGTGCCAGCAGTTTGGGACAGAGCTCTGGAGACACCATATATTTT. Protein product: CASSLGQSSGDTIYF.

Many counts were recorded for this clonotype. V is TRBV20-1 and J is TRBJ1-6; TRBD1 agrees at 7 bases. Losses at the gene ends were 5 bases for V and 10 bases for J; bases not matched to a gene: 8. CDR3 length equals 13 residues. Germline CDR1 reads DFQATT; CDR2 reads SNEGSKA (reference sequence). The CDR3 DNA sequence: TGCAGTGCTCATCTGGACAGGAGCTCACCCCTCCACTTT. Encoded protein: CSAHLDRSSPLHF.

This clonotype was counted at least ten times. This chain uses TRBV5-1 with TRBJ2-1, with no clear D. Trimming pared 2 bases from V and 5 bases from J, leaving 14 bases between. The CDR3 length is 15 residues. From germline, CDR1 is SGHRS and CDR2 YFSETQ. CDR3 DNA sequence: TGCGCCAGCAGCTTCGAGTTCCAGCAAGACAATGAGCAGTTCTTC. It yields the protein CASSFEFQQDNEQFF.

This clonotype has ten or more counts. V and J are TRBV7-9 and TRBJ1-1; D remains ambiguous. The CDR3 is 12 amino acids. V lost 4 bases and J 11 bases, leaving 14 bases between the germline ends. From germline, CDR1 is SEHNR and CDR2 FQNEAQ (reference sequence). Here the CDR3 DNA reads TGTGCCAGCAGCTCCGACCGGGAGGCGGCTTTCTTT. Amino acids: CASSSDREAAFF.

This clonotype showed up many times. The rearrangement joins TRBV11-1 to TRBJ2-5, with D hard to call. This CDR3 contains 13 residues. Germline V gives CDR1 SGHAT, CDR2 FQDESV (reference sequence). Trimming removed 4 bases from V and 4 bases from J, with 10 bases in between. The CDR3 is CASSSALRETQYF. The CDR3 DNA reads TGTGCCAGCAGCTCTGCGCTACGAGAGACCCAGTACTTC.

In its sample, this clonotype was seen many times. This chain uses TRBV20-1 with TRBJ2-5, with a weak D call TRBD1 (5 bases). The V gene's germline CDR1 is DFQATT and CDR2 SNEGSKA (reference sequence). The CDR3 totals 14 residues. V was cut by 6 bases and J by 5 bases, with 19 bases left in between. CDR3 nucleotides: TGCAGTGCCCGCCCAGGGCAGCCAAGGGAGACCCAGTACTTC. Translation: CSARPGQPRETQYF.

In this sample, this clonotype turned up a few times. CDR3 sequence: CSARETLPPPYEQYF. The CDR3 nucleotides are TGCAGTGCTAGAGAAACATTGCCTCCTCCCTACGAGCAGTACTTC. The chain uses TRBV20-1 and TRBJ2-7; D gene ambiguous. This CDR3 is built from 15 residues. Per the germline V gene, CDR1 is DFQATT and CDR2 is SNEGSKA (reference sequence). The V gene lost 0 bases and the J gene lost 2 bases, with 14 bases spanning the gap.

The chain employs TRBV9 and TRBJ2-1, with D perhaps being TRBD1 or TRBD2 (6 bases each). The CDR3 sequence is 14 residues long. The V and J ends lost 0 bases and 4 bases respectively, with 8 bases between them. Germline V gene data show CDR1 as SGDLS and CDR2 as YYNGEE. The CDR3 protein is CASSVEGGYNEQFF. The CDR3, as DNA: TGTGCCAGCAGCGTAGAGGGGGGATACAATGAGCAGTTCTTC.

This clonotype showed up many times. V gene TRBV7-9 combines with J gene TRBJ2-4; 10 bases align to TRBD1. Germline values: CDR1 SEHNR, CDR2 FQNEAQ (reference sequence). Trimming cost V 1 base and J 4 bases; bases outside gene matches: 10. The CDR3 extends over 18 amino acids. The CDR3 loop reads CASSLVDFRDRGKNIQYF. DNA for the CDR3: TGTGCCAGCAGCTTAGTGGACTTCAGGGACAGGGGAAAAAACATTCAGTACTTC.